The present T cell receptor (beta chain) was sequenced within a study of cytomegalovirus exposure and HLA in healthy donors. Notes on the study in general: Later findings reportedly placed an Asian-associated ancestry cluster below the 666-donor mean for N-insertions.

With regard to this clone: Its cognate antigen is unknown.

There are 13 residues in the CDR3. The germline V gene encodes CDR1 ENHRY and CDR2 SYGVKD. V lost 7 bases and J 4 bases, leaving 10 bases between the germline ends. Both 60 Vbeta primers and 13 Jbeta primers went into the PCR. TCRdb keeps only in-frame clones here, not all; method: immunoSEQ multiplex PCR. The sample has approximately 300,000 clones; just under 85% are singletons. The V gene is TRBV10-3, the J gene TRBJ1-4, with D tentatively TRBD1 (6 bases). This TCR was sampled from a woman aged 40 to 50 in good health and CMV-seropositive. The sequencing sample was made of PBMCs. CDR3 sequence reads: CAITRDNNEKLFF. The CDR3 coding sequence is TGTGCCATCACTCGGGACAATAATGAAAAACTGTTTTTT.